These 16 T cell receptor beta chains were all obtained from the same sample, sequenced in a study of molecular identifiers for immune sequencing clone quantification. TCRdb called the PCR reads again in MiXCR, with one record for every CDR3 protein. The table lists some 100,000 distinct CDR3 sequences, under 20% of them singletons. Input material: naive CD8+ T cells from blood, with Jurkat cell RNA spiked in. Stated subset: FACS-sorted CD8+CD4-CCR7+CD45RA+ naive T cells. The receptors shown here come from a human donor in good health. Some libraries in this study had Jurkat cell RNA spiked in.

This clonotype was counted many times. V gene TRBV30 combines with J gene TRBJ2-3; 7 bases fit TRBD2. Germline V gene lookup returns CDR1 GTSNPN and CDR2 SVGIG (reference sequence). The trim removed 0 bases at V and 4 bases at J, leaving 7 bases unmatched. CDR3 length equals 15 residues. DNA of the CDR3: TGTGCCTGGAGTGTTGTTGGGGGGGTATCAGATACGCAGTATTTT. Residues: CAWSVVGGVSDTQYF.

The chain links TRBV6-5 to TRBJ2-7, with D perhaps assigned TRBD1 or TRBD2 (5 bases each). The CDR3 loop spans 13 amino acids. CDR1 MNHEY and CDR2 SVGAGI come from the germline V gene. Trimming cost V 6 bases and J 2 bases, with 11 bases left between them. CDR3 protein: CASRDRGAYEQYF. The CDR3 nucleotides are TGTGCCAGCAGGGATAGGGGAGCCTACGAGCAGTACTTC.

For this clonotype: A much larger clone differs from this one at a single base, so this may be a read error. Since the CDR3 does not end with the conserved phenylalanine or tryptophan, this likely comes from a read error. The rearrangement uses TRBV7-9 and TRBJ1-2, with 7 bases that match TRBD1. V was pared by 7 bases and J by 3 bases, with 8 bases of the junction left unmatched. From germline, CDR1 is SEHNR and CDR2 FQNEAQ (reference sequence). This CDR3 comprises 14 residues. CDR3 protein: CASTRQGRDYGYTS. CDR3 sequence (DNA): TGTGCCAGCACCAGACAGGGCCGGGACTATGGCTACACCTCC.

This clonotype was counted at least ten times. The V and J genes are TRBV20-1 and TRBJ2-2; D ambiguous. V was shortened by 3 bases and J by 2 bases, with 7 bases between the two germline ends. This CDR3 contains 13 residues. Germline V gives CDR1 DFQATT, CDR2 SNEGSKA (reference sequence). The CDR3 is CSASLVNTGELFF. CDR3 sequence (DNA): TGCAGTGCTAGCCTGGTAAACACCGGGGAGCTGTTTTTT.

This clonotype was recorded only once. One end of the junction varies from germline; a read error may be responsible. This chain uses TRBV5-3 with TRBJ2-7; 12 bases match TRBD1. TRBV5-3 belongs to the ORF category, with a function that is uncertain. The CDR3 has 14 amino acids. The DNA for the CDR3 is TGTGCCAGCAGCTTGGGACAGGGGGCGAGTGAGCAGTACTTC. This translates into CASSLGQGASEQYF.

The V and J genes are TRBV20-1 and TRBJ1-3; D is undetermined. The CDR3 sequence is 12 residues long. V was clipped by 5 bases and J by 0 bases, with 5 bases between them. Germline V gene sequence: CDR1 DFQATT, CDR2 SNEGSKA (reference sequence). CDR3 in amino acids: CSALDSGNTIYF. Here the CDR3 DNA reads TGCAGTGCTTTAGACTCTGGAAACACCATATATTTT.

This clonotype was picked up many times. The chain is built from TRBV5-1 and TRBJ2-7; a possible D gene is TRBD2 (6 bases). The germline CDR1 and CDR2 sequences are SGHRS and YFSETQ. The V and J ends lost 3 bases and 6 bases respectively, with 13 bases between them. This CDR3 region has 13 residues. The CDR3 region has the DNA TGCGCCAGCAGCTCGGGACTCGCACCCGAGCAGTACTTC. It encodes CASSSGLAPEQYF.

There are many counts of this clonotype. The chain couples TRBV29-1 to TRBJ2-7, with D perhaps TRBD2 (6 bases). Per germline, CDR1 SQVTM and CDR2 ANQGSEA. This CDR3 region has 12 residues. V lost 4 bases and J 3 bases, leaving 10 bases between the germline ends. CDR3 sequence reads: CSVGQGGYEQYF. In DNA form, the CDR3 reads TGCAGCGTTGGGCAGGGAGGCTACGAGCAGTACTTC.

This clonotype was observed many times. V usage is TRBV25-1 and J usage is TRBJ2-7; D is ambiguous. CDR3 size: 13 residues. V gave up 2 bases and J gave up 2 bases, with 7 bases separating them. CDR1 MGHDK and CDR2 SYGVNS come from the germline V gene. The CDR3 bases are TGTGCCAGCAGTGAAGGGTTGACCTACGAGCAGTACTTC. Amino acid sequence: CASSEGLTYEQYF.

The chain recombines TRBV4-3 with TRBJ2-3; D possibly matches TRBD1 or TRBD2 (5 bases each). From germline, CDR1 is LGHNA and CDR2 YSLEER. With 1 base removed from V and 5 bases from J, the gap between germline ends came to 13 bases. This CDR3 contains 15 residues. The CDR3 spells CASSQVRRAGDTQYF. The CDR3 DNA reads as TGCGCCAGCAGCCAAGTTCGCAGGGCGGGAGATACGCAGTATTTT.

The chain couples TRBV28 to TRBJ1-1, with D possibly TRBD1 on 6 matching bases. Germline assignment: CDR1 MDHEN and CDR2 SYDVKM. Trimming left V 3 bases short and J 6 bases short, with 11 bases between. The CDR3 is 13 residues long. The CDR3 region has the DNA TGTGCCAGCAGTTTCCGGGACAACCCTGAAGCTTTCTTT. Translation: CASSFRDNPEAFF. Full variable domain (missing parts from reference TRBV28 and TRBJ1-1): DVKVTQSSRYLVKRTGEKVFLECVQDMDHENMFWYRQDPGLGLRLIYFSYDVKMKEKGDIPEGYSVSREKKERFSLILESASTNQTSMYLCASSFRDNPEAFFGQGTRLTVV.

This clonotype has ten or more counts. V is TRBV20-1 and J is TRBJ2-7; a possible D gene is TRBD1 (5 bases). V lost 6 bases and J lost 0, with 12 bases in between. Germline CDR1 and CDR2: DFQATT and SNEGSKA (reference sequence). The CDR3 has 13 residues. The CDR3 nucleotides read TGCAGTGCCGCTACAGGTTACTCCTACGAGCAGTACTTC. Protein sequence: CSAATGYSYEQYF.

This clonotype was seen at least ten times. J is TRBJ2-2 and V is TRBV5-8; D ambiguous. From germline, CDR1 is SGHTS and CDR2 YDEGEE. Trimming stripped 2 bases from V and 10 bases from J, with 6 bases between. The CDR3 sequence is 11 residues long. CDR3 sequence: CASSFPLELFF. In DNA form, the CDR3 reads TGTGCCAGCAGCTTTCCCCTGGAGCTGTTTTTT.

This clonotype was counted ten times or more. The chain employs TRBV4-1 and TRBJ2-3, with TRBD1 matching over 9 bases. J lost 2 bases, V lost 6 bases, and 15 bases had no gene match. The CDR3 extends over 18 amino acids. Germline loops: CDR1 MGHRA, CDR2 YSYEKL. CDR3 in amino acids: CASSQEQSGTGITDTQYF. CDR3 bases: TGCGCCAGCAGTCAGGAACAGTCCGGGACAGGGATCACAGATACGCAGTATTTT.

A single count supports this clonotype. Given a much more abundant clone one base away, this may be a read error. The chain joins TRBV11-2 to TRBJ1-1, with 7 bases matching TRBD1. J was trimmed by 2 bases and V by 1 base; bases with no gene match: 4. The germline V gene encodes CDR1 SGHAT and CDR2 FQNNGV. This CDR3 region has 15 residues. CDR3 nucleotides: TGTGCCAGCAGCTTAGGTGGAGGGGGCAACACTGAAGCTTTCTTT. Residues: CASSLGGGGNTEAFF.

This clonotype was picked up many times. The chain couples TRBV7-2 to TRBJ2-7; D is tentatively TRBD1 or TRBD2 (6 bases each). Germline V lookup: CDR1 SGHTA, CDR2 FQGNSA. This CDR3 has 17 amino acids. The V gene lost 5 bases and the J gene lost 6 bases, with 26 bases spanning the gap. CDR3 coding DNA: TGTGCCAGCAGCCAAACCCTCAGAGGGGGGCACGTGTCCGAGCAGTACTTC. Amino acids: CASSQTLRGGHVSEQYF.